This entry lists 9 T cell receptor beta chains sequenced from one sample in a study of cytomegalovirus exposure and HLA in healthy donors. The PCR ran on 60 Vbeta and 13 Jbeta primers. Clones were sequenced by immunoSEQ multiplex PCR, and TCRdb holds only the in-frame ones, with some missing. Here the sample spans 130,000 or so clones, around 65% being singletons. Source material: PBMCs. Receptors originate from a woman aged 60-75 years in good health and CMV-seronegative.

This clone was observed a handful of times. The CDR3 DNA reads TGCGCCAGCAGCCAGGACAGGGTTGCCACTGAAGCTTTCTTT. Translated: CASSQDRVATEAFF. V gene TRBV4-1 combines with J gene TRBJ1-1, with 8 bases that match TRBD1. The V gene end was trimmed by 3 bases and the J gene end by 4 bases; junction bases not matched to a gene: 4. Germline-derived CDR1 and CDR2 are MGHRA and YSYEKL. CDR3 length equals 14 residues.

The gene calls are TRBV4-3 and TRBJ1-3; the D gene is possibly TRBD1 (6 bases). The CDR3 sequence is 15 residues long. V was pared by 3 bases and J by 5 bases, with 14 bases between. In germline, CDR1 is LGHNA, CDR2 YSLEER. In DNA, the CDR3 is TGCGCCAGCAGCCAGGGAGGGGGGAACCGAAACACCATATATTTT. It is translated as CASSQGGGNRNTIYF.

This chain uses TRBV5-4 with TRBJ2-3; TRBD2 matches at 12 bases. The CDR3 is made up of 16 amino acids. Losses at the gene ends were 4 bases for V and 2 bases for J; bases not matched to a gene: 5. The germline CDR1 and CDR2 sequences are SGHNT and YYREEE (reference sequence). CDR3 sequence: CASSTGLAGPTDTQYF. CDR3 DNA sequence: TGTGCCAGCAGCACCGGACTAGCGGGGCCCACAGATACGCAGTATTTT.

The rearrangement uses TRBV29-1 and TRBJ2-5; D might be TRBD2 (6 bases). Germline assignment: CDR1 SQVTM and CDR2 ANQGSEA. V shed 3 bases and J shed 5 bases, with 19 bases lying between them. The CDR3 contains 15 residues. In nucleotides, the CDR3 is TGCAGCGTTGATTCATCTCCGGGGGTTAGGGAGACCCAGTACTTC. Protein product: CSVDSSPGVRETQYF.

This clone has just a few counts. This CDR3 reads CASALTGGRTFF. CDR3 DNA sequence: TGTGCTAGTGCCTTGACAGGGGGTCGAACTTTCTTT. The chain has TRBV12-5 and TRBJ1-1, with 9 bases fitting TRBD1. The CDR3 is 12 amino acids. V lost 7 bases to trimming and J lost 12 bases; unmatched junction nucleotides: 9. Per germline, CDR1 LGHNT and CDR2 FRNRAP.

The rearrangement uses TRBV29-1 and TRBJ2-5; 9 nucleotides align to TRBD1. Judging by the DNA end, TRBJ2-7 fits better; the J call may be wrong. The CDR3 has 15 residues. Germline values: CDR1 SQVTM, CDR2 ANQGSEA. The CDR3 loop is CSVGGTTGGETEQYF. CDR3 sequence (DNA): TGCAGCGTTGGCGGCACAACAGGGGGCGAAACCGAGCAGTACTTC.

This clone was detected once. The V call is TRBV6-5, the J call TRBJ2-3, with D perhaps matching TRBD1 (5 bases). The V gene lost 4 bases and the J gene lost 0 bases, with 14 bases spanning the gap. CDR3 length: 16 residues. Germline V gene sequence: CDR1 MNHEY, CDR2 SVGAGI. CDR3 DNA: TGTGCCAGCAGTTCTAAGACAGCGTCTAGCACAGATACGCAGTATTTT. The encoded protein is CASSSKTASSTDTQYF.

V is TRBV12-5 and J is TRBJ1-1; 9 bases align to TRBD1. Germline trimming cut 2 bases from V and 3 bases from J; bases unmatched to any gene: 7. Germline-derived CDR1 and CDR2 are LGHNT and FRNRAP. CDR3 size: 16 residues. The CDR3 loop reads CASGLNGTGFYTEAFF. The CDR3 DNA follows: TGTGCTAGTGGTTTGAATGGGACAGGGTTTTACACTGAAGCTTTCTTT.

V is TRBV6-6 and J is TRBJ1-5; possibly TRBD1 for D (5 bases). Deletions cut 0 bases from V and 7 bases from J, with 16 bases between. CDR1 is MNHNY, CDR2 SVGAGI, per germline (reference sequence). CDR3 length: 16 residues. CDR3 region: CASSYSKGRAGQPQHF. For the CDR3, the DNA is TGTGCCAGCAGTTACTCGAAAGGCAGGGCAGGGCAGCCCCAGCATTTT.